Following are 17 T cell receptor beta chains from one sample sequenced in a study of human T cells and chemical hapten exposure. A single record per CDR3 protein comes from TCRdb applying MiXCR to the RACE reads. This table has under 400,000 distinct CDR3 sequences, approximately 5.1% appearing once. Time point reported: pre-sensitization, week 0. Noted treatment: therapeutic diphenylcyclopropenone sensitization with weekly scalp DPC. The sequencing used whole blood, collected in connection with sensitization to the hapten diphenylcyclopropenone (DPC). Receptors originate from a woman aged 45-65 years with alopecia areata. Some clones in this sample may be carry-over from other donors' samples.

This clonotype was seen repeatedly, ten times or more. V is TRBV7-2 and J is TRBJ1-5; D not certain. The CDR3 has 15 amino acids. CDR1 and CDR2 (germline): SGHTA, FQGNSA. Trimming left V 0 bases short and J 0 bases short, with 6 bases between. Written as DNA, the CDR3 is TGTGCCAGCAGCTTAGCAGGGTTTAGCAATCAGCCCCAGCATTTT. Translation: CASSLAGFSNQPQHF.

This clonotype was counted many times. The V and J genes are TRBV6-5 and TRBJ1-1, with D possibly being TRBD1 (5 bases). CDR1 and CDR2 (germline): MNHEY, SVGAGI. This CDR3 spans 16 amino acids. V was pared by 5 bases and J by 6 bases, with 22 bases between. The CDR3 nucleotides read TGTGCCAGCAGTGGACCACCACAGGAAATTTCTTCTGAAGCTTTCTTT. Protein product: CASSGPPQEISSEAFF.

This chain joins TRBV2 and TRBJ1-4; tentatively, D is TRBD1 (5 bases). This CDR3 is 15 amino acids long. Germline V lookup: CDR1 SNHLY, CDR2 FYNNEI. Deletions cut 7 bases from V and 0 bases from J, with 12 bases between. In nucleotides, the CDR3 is TGTGCCAGCATCAGGCAGGGAGCAACTAATGAAAAACTGTTTTTT. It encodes CASIRQGATNEKLFF.

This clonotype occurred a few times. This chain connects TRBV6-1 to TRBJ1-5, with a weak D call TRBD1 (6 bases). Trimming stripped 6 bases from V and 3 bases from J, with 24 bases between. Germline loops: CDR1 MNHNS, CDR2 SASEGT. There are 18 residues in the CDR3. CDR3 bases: TGTGCCAGCAGGGTAAGACAGGCAGCCGTTCGGGACAATCAGCCCCAGCATTTT. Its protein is CASRVRQAAVRDNQPQHF.

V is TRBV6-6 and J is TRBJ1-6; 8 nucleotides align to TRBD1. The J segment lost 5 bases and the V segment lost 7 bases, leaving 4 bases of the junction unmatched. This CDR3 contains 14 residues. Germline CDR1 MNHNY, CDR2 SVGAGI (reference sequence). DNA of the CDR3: TGTGCCAGCAAACCGACAGGGGATAATTCACCCCTCCACTTT. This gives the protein CASKPTGDNSPLHF.

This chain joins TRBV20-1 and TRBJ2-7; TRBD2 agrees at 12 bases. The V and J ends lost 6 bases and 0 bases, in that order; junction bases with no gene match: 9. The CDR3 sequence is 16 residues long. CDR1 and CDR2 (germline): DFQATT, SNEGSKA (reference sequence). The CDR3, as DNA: TGCAGTGCAGAACTAGCGGGGGGCCCGAGCTCCTACGAGCAGTACTTC. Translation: CSAELAGGPSSYEQYF.

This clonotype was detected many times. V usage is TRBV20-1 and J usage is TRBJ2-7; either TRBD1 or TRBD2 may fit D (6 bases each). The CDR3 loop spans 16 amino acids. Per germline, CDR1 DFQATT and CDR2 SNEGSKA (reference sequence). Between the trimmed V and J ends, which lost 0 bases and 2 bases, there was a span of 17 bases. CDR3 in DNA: TGCAGTGCTAGAGAAAGGGCGGGACAAAGGCCCTACGAGCAGTACTTC. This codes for CSARERAGQRPYEQYF.

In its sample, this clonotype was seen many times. DNA of the CDR3: TGTGCCAGCAGCCCCCGACTAGCGGAATTCGGTTACAATGAGCAGTTCTTC. This codes for CASSPRLAEFGYNEQFF. The gene calls are TRBV7-2 and TRBJ2-1, with 9 bases lining up with TRBD2. Germline V gene sequence: CDR1 SGHTA, CDR2 FQGNSA. J gave up 4 bases and V 5 bases, and 12 bases lay outside the gene matches. The CDR3 sequence is 17 residues long. Full variable domain (rest looked up from reference TRBV7-2 and TRBJ2-1): GAGVSQSPSNKVTEKGKDVELRCDPISGHTALYWYRQSLGQGLEFLIYFQGNSAPDKSGLPSDRFSAERTGGSVSTLTIQRTQQEDSAVYLCASSPRLAEFGYNEQFFGPGTRLTVL.

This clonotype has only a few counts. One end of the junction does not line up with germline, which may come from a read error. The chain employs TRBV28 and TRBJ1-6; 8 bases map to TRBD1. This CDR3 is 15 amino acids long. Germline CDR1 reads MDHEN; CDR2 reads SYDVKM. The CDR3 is CASSSGQGYTSPLHF. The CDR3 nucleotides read TGTGCCAGCAGTTCCGGACAGGGATATACTTCACCCCTCCACTTT.

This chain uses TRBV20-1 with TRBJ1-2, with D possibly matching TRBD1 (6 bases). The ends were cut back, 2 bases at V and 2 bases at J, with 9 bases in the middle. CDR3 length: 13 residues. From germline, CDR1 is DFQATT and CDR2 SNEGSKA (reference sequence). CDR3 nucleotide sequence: TGCAGTGCTAGATATCAGGGGAACTATGGCTACACCTTC. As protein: CSARYQGNYGYTF.

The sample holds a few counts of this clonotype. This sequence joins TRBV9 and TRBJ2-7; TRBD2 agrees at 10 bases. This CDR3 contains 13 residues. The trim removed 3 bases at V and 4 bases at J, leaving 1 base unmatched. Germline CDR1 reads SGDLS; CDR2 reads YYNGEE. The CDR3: CASSGSGGYEQYF. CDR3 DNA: TGTGCCAGCAGCGGTAGCGGGGGGTACGAGCAGTACTTC.

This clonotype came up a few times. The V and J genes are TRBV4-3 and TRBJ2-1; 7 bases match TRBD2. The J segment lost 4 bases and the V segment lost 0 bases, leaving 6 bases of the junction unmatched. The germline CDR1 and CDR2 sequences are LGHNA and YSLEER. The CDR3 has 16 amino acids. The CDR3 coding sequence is TGCGCCAGCAGCCAAGATCCTAGCGGTTTATACAATGAGCAGTTCTTC. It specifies CASSQDPSGLYNEQFF.

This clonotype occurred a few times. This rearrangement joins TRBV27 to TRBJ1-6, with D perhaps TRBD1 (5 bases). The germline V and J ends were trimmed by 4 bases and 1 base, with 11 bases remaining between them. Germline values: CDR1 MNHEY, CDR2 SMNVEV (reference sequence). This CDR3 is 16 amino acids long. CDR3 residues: CASSSRDQSYNSPLHF. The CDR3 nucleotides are TGTGCCAGCAGTTCCCGGGACCAATCCTATAATTCACCCCTCCACTTT.

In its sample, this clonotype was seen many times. The CDR3 DNA follows: TGCGCCAGCAGCTTGATGACTAGCGGGAGGGCTAGCACAGATACGCAGTATTTT. This encodes CASSLMTSGRASTDTQYF. J is TRBJ2-3 and V is TRBV5-1; 14 bases map to TRBD2. The CDR3 consists of 18 residues. Germline V lookup: CDR1 SGHRS, CDR2 YFSETQ. The V gene end was trimmed by 1 base and the J gene end by 0 bases; junction bases not matched to a gene: 4.

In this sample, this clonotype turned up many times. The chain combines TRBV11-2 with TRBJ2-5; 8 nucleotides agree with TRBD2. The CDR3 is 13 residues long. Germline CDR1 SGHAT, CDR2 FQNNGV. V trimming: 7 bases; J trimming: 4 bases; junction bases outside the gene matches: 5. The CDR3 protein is CASTSGGRETQYF. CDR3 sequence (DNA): TGTGCCAGCACCTCGGGAGGGAGAGAGACCCAGTACTTC.

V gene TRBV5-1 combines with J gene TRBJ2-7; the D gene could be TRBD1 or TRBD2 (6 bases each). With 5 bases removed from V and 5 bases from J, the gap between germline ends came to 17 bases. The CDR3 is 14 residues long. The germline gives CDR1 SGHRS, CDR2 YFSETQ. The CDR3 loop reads CASSRGPGADEQYF. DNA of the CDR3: TGCGCCAGCAGTAGGGGCCCGGGGGCCGACGAGCAGTACTTC.

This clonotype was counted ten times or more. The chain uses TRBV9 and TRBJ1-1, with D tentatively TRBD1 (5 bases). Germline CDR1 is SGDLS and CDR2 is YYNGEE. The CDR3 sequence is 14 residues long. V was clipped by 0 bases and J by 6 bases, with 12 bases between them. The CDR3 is CASSVGSRGAEAFF. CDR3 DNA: TGTGCCAGCAGCGTAGGAAGTCGGGGGGCTGAAGCTTTCTTT.